These 25 T cell receptor beta chains share one sample of origin, sequenced in a study of T cells in Graves' hyperthyroidism and ophthalmopathy. RNA transcripts gave rise to amplified TCR beta CDR3 regions. HTBI primers were used for first-round RT-PCR of the TCR CDR3. TCRdb called the multiplex PCR reads again in MiXCR, with one record for every CDR3 protein. The sample shows under 500,000 distinct CDR3 sequences, about 14% of them seen only once. The sample taken for sequencing was blood. The receptors here all came from a man aged 50-60 years with Graves' ophthalmopathy.

This clonotype was observed at least ten times. This chain joins TRBV12-3 or TRBV12-4 and TRBJ1-4; possible D gene TRBD1, 5 bases. The CDR3 is 14 amino acids. V dropped 3 bases and J dropped 3 bases, with 8 bases sitting between them. CDR3 loop: CASSFPGANEKLFF. CDR3 nucleotides: TGTGCCAGCAGTTTCCCGGGGGCTAATGAAAAACTGTTTTTT.

This clonotype appeared many times. This chain connects TRBV11-2 to TRBJ2-7, with 8 nucleotides matching TRBD1. The CDR3 runs to 15 residues. CDR1 is SGHAT and CDR2 is FQNNGV in the germline V gene. Trimming cost V 3 bases and J 1 base; bases outside gene matches: 5. DNA for the CDR3: TGTGCCAGCAGCTTCGACCGGGACAGGTCCTACGAGCAGTACTTC. Translation: CASSFDRDRSYEQYF.

This clonotype was observed many times. This chain connects TRBV28 to TRBJ2-5; weak D call: TRBD1 (5 bases). CDR1 is MDHEN, CDR2 SYDVKM, per germline. The V end lost 10 bases, the J end lost 9 bases, and 21 bases lay between the germline ends. The CDR3 covers 13 residues. CDR3 in amino acids: CATYRSLGRSQYF. CDR3 coding DNA: TGTGCCACCTACCGCTCCCTGGGGCGGTCCCAGTACTTC.

This clonotype was picked up many times. At one end, the junction sequence differs from germline, possibly due to a read error. This chain joins TRBV11-2 and TRBJ2-7; D not resolved. The CDR3 runs to 14 residues. Germline loops: CDR1 SGHAT, CDR2 FQNNGV. The CDR3 DNA reads TGTGCCAGCAGCCTAGATTGGACCCACTACGAGCAGTACTTC. This encodes CASSLDWTHYEQYF.

The V gene is TRBV6-6, the J gene TRBJ2-6, with TRBD1 matching over 8 bases. CDR1 is MNHNY and CDR2 is SVGAGI in the germline V gene (reference sequence). Trimming took 1 base from V and 2 from J; bases not matched to a gene: 10. CDR3 length: 19 amino acids. CDR3 residues: CASSYLDSGGVTGANVLTF. CDR3 in DNA: TGTGCCAGCAGTTACTTGGATTCAGGGGGCGTTACTGGGGCCAACGTCCTGACTTTC.

The chain is built from TRBV5-5 and TRBJ1-2, with D tentatively TRBD1 (6 bases). CDR3 length equals 15 residues. Per germline, CDR1 SGHKS and CDR2 YYEKEE (reference sequence). V lost 0 bases and J 4 bases, leaving 13 bases between the germline ends. CDR3 DNA: TGTGCCAGCAGCTTGGCCGCGGGGGCGTTCTATGGCTACACCTTC. It encodes CASSLAAGAFYGYTF.

This clonotype was seen ten or more times. The chain links TRBV18 to TRBJ1-4; tentatively, D is TRBD1 (5 bases). The CDR3 is 14 amino acids. V was shortened by 3 bases and J by 8 bases, with 13 bases between the two germline ends. Germline CDR1 and CDR2: KGHSH and LQKENI. The CDR3 here is CASSPNRQREKLFF. The CDR3 DNA is TGTGCCAGCTCACCGAACAGACAGAGAGAAAAACTGTTTTTT.

In this sample, this clonotype turned up many times. This chain links TRBV7-9 with TRBJ2-3; tentatively, D is TRBD1 or TRBD2 (5 bases each). This CDR3 contains 16 residues. CDR1 and CDR2 from the germline V gene are SEHNR and FQNEAQ (reference sequence). Trimming left V 5 bases short and J 1 base short, with 16 bases between. The CDR3 loop reads CASSPRDPPGTDTQYF. CDR3 nucleotides: TGTGCCAGCAGCCCCCGGGACCCCCCGGGCACAGATACGCAGTATTTT.

The chain carries TRBV7-9 and TRBJ2-2; the match to TRBD1 covers 7 bases. With 5 bases clipped from V and 4 bases from J, the junction kept 10 bases outside the gene matches. CDR3 length: 16 amino acids. Germline V gene data show CDR1 as SEHNR and CDR2 as FQNEAQ (reference sequence). As DNA, the CDR3 is TGTGCCAGCAGCATACAGGGGTATCGAACCACCGGGGAGCTGTTTTTT. It is translated as CASSIQGYRTTGELFF.

This clonotype appeared many times. The chain employs TRBV20-1 and TRBJ2-7; D unresolved. With 0 bases removed from V and 0 bases from J, the gap between germline ends came to 12 bases. This CDR3 region has 15 residues. Germline CDR1 DFQATT, CDR2 SNEGSKA (reference sequence). This CDR3 is CSARDPTLSSYEQYF. Written as DNA, the CDR3 is TGCAGTGCTAGAGATCCTACCCTGAGCTCCTACGAGCAGTACTTC.

This clonotype appeared a few times. The chain carries TRBV19 and TRBJ1-5; a weak D match, TRBD1 (6 bases). From germline, CDR1 is LNHDA and CDR2 SQIVND (reference sequence). With 4 bases removed from V and 3 bases from J, the gap between germline ends came to 10 bases. The CDR3 has 14 amino acids. The CDR3 is CASSSAGANQPQHF. As DNA, the CDR3 is TGTGCCAGTAGTAGTGCAGGGGCCAATCAGCCCCAGCATTTT. The whole variable domain, filled in from reference TRBV19 and TRBJ1-5, reads DGGITQSPKYLFRKEGQNVTLSCEQNLNHDAMYWYRQDPGQGLRLIYYSQIVNDFQKGDIAEGYSVSREKKESFPLTVTSAQKNPTAFYLCASSSAGANQPQHFGDGTRLSIL.

There are a few counts of this clonotype. The chain has TRBV28 and TRBJ1-2, with D perhaps matching TRBD1 (6 bases). The CDR3 is 15 residues long. Germline CDR1 is MDHEN and CDR2 is SYDVKM. V lost 4 bases to trimming and J lost 3 bases, with 15 bases between them. The CDR3 loop is CASSSDRRGDYGYTF. CDR3 DNA: TGTGCCAGCAGTTCAGACAGGAGGGGAGACTATGGCTACACCTTC.

This clonotype was recorded at least ten times. The chain uses TRBV29-1 and TRBJ1-5, with D possibly matching TRBD1 (6 bases). The germline V and J ends were trimmed by 6 bases and 2 bases, with 11 bases remaining between them. Germline V gene data show CDR1 as SQVTM and CDR2 as ANQGSEA. CDR3 length: 13 amino acids. CDR3 in amino acids: CSVPGVGNQPQHF. The CDR3 nucleotides are TGCAGCGTCCCAGGGGTGGGCAATCAGCCCCAGCATTTT.

CDR3 residues: CASSRTGPRAEAFF. CDR3 DNA sequence: TGTGCCAGTAGTCGGACAGGGCCTCGCGCTGAAGCTTTCTTT. The chain combines TRBV19 with TRBJ1-1; TRBD1 aligns across 8 bases. CDR1 is LNHDA, CDR2 SQIVND, per germline (reference sequence). V was pared by 5 bases and J by 6 bases, with 8 bases of the junction left unmatched. The CDR3 sequence is 14 residues long.

The rearrangement uses TRBV7-2 and TRBJ1-4; D is unclear. Germline loops: CDR1 SGHTA, CDR2 FQGNSA. This CDR3 contains 15 residues. V was clipped by 3 bases and J by 0 bases, with 8 bases between them. As DNA, the CDR3 is TGTGCCAGCAGCTTCTCTCCCGCAACTAATGAAAAACTGTTTTTT. It is translated as CASSFSPATNEKLFF.

This clonotype appeared a few times. This chain uses TRBV27 with TRBJ2-5; perhaps TRBD2 as D (5 bases). Germline CDR1 is MNHEY and CDR2 is SMNVEV (reference sequence). The CDR3 runs to 16 residues. The V gene lost 8 bases and the J gene lost 4 bases, with 23 bases spanning the gap. CDR3 in DNA: TGTGCCAGCCGTCCAGGCCCCGTATTAGCGCGAGAGACCCAGTACTTC. This gives the protein CASRPGPVLARETQYF.

This clonotype was counted many times. The rearrangement joins TRBV20-1 to TRBJ2-5; 11 nucleotides agree with TRBD2. CDR1 and CDR2 (germline): DFQATT, SNEGSKA (reference sequence). Trimming cost V 3 bases and J 2 bases; bases outside gene matches: 5. CDR3 length: 15 residues. The CDR3: CSASRLAGPQETQYF. The CDR3 DNA reads as TGCAGTGCTAGCCGACTAGCGGGACCACAAGAGACCCAGTACTTC.

This clonotype occurred many times. The chain combines TRBV10-1 with TRBJ2-1, with D tentatively TRBD1 or TRBD2 (6 bases each). Trimming took off 4 bases at V and 10 bases at J, with 20 bases between the two ends. Looked up from germline, CDR1 is WNHNN and CDR2 is SYGVQD (reference sequence). The CDR3 covers 15 residues. The CDR3 DNA reads TGCGCCAGCAGTGGCTCGGACGGGCTAGGGGGGGAGCAGTTCTTC. Its protein product is CASSGSDGLGGEQFF.

This clonotype was seen ten or more times. The J gene is TRBJ2-3, the V gene TRBV5-1; TRBD2 might be the D (5 bases). The germline V gene has CDR1 SGHRS and CDR2 YFSETQ. CDR3 length: 14 amino acids. V lost 1 base, J lost 6 bases, and 12 bases lay in between. The DNA of the CDR3 is TGCGCCAGCAGCTTGATGGACTCCCGTGATACGCAGTATTTT. Protein sequence: CASSLMDSRDTQYF.

The chain joins TRBV3-1 to TRBJ2-1, with a tentative D call TRBD2 (5 bases). The CDR3 sequence is 13 residues long. V lost 1 base, J lost 9 bases, and 10 bases lay in between. The germline CDR1 and CDR2 sequences are LGHDT and YNNKEL (reference sequence). The CDR3 protein is CASSQVGGGEQFF. CDR3 sequence (DNA): TGTGCCAGCAGCCAAGTTGGAGGAGGTGAGCAGTTCTTC.

This clonotype was seen a few times. The chain uses TRBV7-9 and TRBJ1-5; D remains ambiguous. V lost 4 bases and J lost 8, with 18 bases in between. Germline CDR1 reads SEHNR; CDR2 reads FQNEAQ (reference sequence). This CDR3 is 15 amino acids long. CDR3 nucleotides: TGTGCCAGCAGCTGGGGTTTCGGAGGCGTGGAGCCCCAGCATTTT. Residues: CASSWGFGGVEPQHF.

This clonotype has a count of ten or more. The chain's CDR3 is CASWALAGVRETQYF. The CDR3 DNA reads as TGTGCCAGCTGGGCACTAGCGGGAGTTCGGGAGACCCAGTACTTC. This rearrangement joins TRBV12-3 or TRBV12-4 to TRBJ2-5; 11 bases agree with TRBD2. This CDR3 region has 15 residues. With V trimmed by 8 bases and J by 5 bases, 10 bases remained unmatched.

This clonotype was recorded at least ten times. The J gene is TRBJ2-3, the V gene TRBV10-1; 7 bases are a match to TRBD2. The CDR3 length is 14 residues. CDR1 is WNHNN and CDR2 is SYGVQD in the germline V gene (reference sequence). The V gene end was trimmed by 6 bases and the J gene end by 2 bases; junction bases not matched to a gene: 5. In DNA form, the CDR3 reads TGCGCCAGCAGGCCCCTAGCGGACACAGATACGCAGTATTTT. Protein sequence: CASRPLADTDTQYF.

This clonotype has ten or more counts. The CDR3 nucleotides read TGTGCCAGCAGCCCGGGGACAGGGGGTCGAAAAGAGACCCAGTACTTC. This sequence encodes CASSPGTGGRKETQYF. The rearrangement uses TRBV11-1 and TRBJ2-5; the match to TRBD1 covers 11 bases. The CDR3 has 16 amino acids. J gave up 3 bases and V 5 bases, and 8 bases lay outside the gene matches. In germline, CDR1 is SGHAT, CDR2 FQDESV (reference sequence).

This clonotype was found many times. This sequence joins TRBV3-1 and TRBJ2-1; tentatively, D is TRBD2 (6 bases). CDR1 is LGHDT, CDR2 YNNKEL, per germline (reference sequence). Trimming pared 4 bases from V and 8 bases from J, leaving 15 bases between. This CDR3 comprises 14 residues. As DNA, the CDR3 is TGTGCCAGCAGCCCCCGGGGGTCCGTAGATGAGCAGTTCTTC. This translates into CASSPRGSVDEQFF.